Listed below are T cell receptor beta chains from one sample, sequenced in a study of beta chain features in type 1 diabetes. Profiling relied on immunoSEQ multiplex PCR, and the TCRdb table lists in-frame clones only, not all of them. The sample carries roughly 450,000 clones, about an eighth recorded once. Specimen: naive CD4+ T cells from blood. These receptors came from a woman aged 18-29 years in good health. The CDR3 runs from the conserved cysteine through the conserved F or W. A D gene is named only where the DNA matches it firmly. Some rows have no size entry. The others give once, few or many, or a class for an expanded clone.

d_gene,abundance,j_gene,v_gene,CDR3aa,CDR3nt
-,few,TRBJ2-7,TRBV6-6,CASSYGIAGEQYF,TGTGCCAGCAGTTACGGAATAGCAGGCGAGCAGTACTTC
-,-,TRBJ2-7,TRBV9,CASSVGLGPYYEQYF,TGTGCCAGCAGCGTAGGATTGGGCCCATACTACGAGCAGTACTTC
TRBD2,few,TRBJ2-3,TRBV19,CASSTSGAGGLDTQYF,TGTGCCAGTAGTACGTCAGGCGCGGGGGGTTTGGATACGCAGTATTTT
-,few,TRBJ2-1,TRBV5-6,CASSLLALRWVSEQFF,TGTGCCAGCAGCCTATTGGCCCTTAGGTGGGTTAGTGAGCAGTTCTTC
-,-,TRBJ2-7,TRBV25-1,CASSTPAGYEQYF,TGTGCCAGCAGCACCCCGGCGGGCTACGAGCAGTACTTC
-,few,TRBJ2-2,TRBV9,CASSEYGSAGELFF,TGTGCCAGCAGCGAGTACGGGTCAGCCGGGGAGCTGTTTTTT
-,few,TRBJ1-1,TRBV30,CAWSVQTPNTEAFF,TGTGCCTGGAGTGTACAAACTCCCAACACTGAAGCTTTCTTT
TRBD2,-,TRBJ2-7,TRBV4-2,CASSQPTSGTFSYEQYF,TGTGCCAGCAGCCAACCGACTAGCGGGACCTTCTCCTACGAGCAGTACTTC
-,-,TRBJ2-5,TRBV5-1,CASSFTGDQETQYF,TGCGCCAGCAGCTTCACCGGGGATCAAGAGACCCAGTACTTC
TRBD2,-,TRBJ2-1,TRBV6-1,CASRIAGVEVNEQFF,TGTGCCAGCCGCATAGCGGGAGTAGAGGTCAATGAGCAGTTCTTC
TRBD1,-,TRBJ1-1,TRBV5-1,CASSLNRGNTEAFF,TGCGCCAGCAGCTTGAACAGGGGGAACACTGAAGCTTTCTTT
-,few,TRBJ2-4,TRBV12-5,CASGSDQNIQYF,TGTGCTAGTGGCTCGGACCAAAACATTCAGTACTTC
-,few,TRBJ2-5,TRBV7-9,CASSLGDGEPRGTQYF,TGTGCCAGCAGCTTAGGAGATGGGGAACCCCGCGGGACCCAGTACTTC
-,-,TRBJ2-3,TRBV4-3,CASSQDTDLGASSTDTQYF,TGCGCCAGCAGCCAAGATACCGATTTGGGGGCTTCTAGCACAGATACGCAGTATTTT
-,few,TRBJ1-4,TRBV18,CASSIMGGRNNEKLFF,TGTGCCAGCTCAATAATGGGTGGACGGAATAATGAAAAACTGTTTTTT